Sequencing of this T cell receptor beta chain was carried out in a study of T-cell reconstitution after alpha-beta-depleted transplantation in children. This clonotype was picked up a small number of times. Its antigen is unknown. Study observations and caveats: The origin of high day-60 TCRbeta diversity in some patients lay in surviving recipient T cells and thymic progenitors. A year post-transplant, T-cell counts and diversity derived mostly from newly produced T cells.

The CDR3 runs 17 residues. V trimming: 5 bases; J trimming: 0 bases; junction bases outside the gene matches: 11. Unique molecular identifiers were used in preparing the TCRbeta library. Via MiXCR, TCRdb re-called the PCR reads, giving one row per CDR3 protein. The sample yields about 420,000 distinct CDR3 sequences, around 15% seen once. The material sequenced was PBMCs, mostly from graft donor cells, taken 360 days after TCRalphabeta/CD19-depleted stem cell transplant. The V and J genes are TRBV12-3 or TRBV12-4 and TRBJ2-3; TRBD2 aligns across 7 bases. This clonotype was obtained from a boy in the first two years of life who had a stem cell transplant for Wiskott-Aldrich syndrome, so the T cells may come from the graft donor. The CDR3 coding sequence is TGTGCCAGCAGTAAACTTCCCTGGACTAGAAGCACAGATACGCAGTATTTT. Its protein product is CASSKLPWTRSTDTQYF.